The text below deals with one T cell receptor beta chain. The sample belongs to a study of T cell changes during pregnancy in multiple sclerosis. V lost 4 bases to trimming and J lost 1 base; unmatched junction nucleotides: 3. Per the germline V gene, CDR1 is LGHNA and CDR2 is YSLEER. CDR3 size: 15 residues. The data were produced by immunoSEQ multiplex PCR, yet TCRdb's version contains in-frame clones alone and is incomplete. The data show about 18,000 clones, 80% to 85% seen once. Specimen: CD8+ T cells from peripheral blood mononuclear cells, collected in the third trimester of pregnancy. The gene calls are TRBV4-3 and TRBJ1-5, with 8 bases matching TRBD1. The clonotype was recovered from a female donor in good health, enrolled as a control in a pregnancy study. The DNA of the CDR3 is TGCGCCAGCAGCCCGACAGGGGAAAGCAATCAGCCCCAGCATTTT. Amino acids: CASSPTGESNQPQHF.